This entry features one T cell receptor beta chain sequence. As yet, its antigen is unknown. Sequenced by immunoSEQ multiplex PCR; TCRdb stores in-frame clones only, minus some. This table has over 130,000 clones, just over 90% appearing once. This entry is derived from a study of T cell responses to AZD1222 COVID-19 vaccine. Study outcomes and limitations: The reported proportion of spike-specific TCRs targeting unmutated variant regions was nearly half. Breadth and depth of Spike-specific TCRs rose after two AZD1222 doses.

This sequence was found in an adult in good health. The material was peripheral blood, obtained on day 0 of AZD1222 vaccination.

The CDR3 DNA reads as TGTGCCAGCAGCACTAATGGGGCAGAGACCCAGTACTTC. It is translated as CASSTNGAETQYF. The V call is TRBV5-6, the J call TRBJ2-5; D may be TRBD1 (5 bases). This CDR3 spans 13 amino acids. Trimming took 4 bases from V and 4 from J, leaving 11 bases between them. Germline V gene sequence: CDR1 SGHDT, CDR2 YYEEEE.